These 27 T cell receptor beta chains came from one sample sequenced in a study of regulatory T cells in long-lasting Graves disease (dated by TCRdb to about 2021). In the paper's terms, the time point label means: newly diagnosed GD, antithyroid drugs for less than 3 months. RNA was extracted from PBMCs in TRIzol for both TCR sequencing and RNA sequencing. The library came from multiplex PCR. Sequencing took place on an Illumina HiSeq 4000. To build TCR beta libraries, CDR3 regions were amplified by Arm-PCR using iRepertoire HTBI primers. TCRdb reprocessed the public reads (quality trimming at Q25 with fastp, clone calling with MiXCR) and kept in-frame beta chains. Each CDR3 protein gets just one entry, which takes the most common genes and DNA from the rows behind it. The sample table holds fewer than 350,000 distinct CDR3 sequences, of which about 20% were seen once. Together, the top ten hold about 39% of the sample.

The starting material was peripheral blood mononuclear cells (PBMCs), obtained at new diagnosis, from a patient treated with antithyroid drugs. These TCRs come from a female donor with Graves disease.

CDR3 sequence (DNA): TGTGCCAGCACCCAACTAGCGGAGGTCACAGATACGCAGTATTTT. It encodes CASTQLAEVTDTQYF. The J gene is TRBJ2-3, the V gene TRBV28; 8 positions agree with TRBD2. J was trimmed by 2 bases and V by 7 bases; bases with no gene match: 8. Germline-derived CDR1 and CDR2 are MDHEN and SYDVKM. This CDR3 region has 15 residues. The variable domain in full, with the rest retrieved from reference TRBV28 and TRBJ2-3, is DVKVTQSSRYLVKRTGEKVFLECVQDMDHENMFWYRQDPGLGLRLIYFSYDVKMKEKGDIPEGYSVSREKKERFSLILESASTNQTSMYLCASTQLAEVTDTQYFGPGTRLTVL.

CDR3 residues: CASSPRGGELFF. Here the CDR3 DNA reads TGTGCCAGCAGCCCCCGGGGCGGGGAGCTGTTTTTT. V gene TRBV7-6 combines with J gene TRBJ2-2; the D gene is possibly TRBD2 (5 bases). This CDR3 region has 12 residues. CDR1 and CDR2 (germline): SGHVS, FNYEAQ. With 5 bases removed from V and 7 bases from J, the gap between germline ends came to 8 bases.

This clonotype was recorded at least ten times. The gene calls are TRBV10-3 and TRBJ2-2; the D gene is possibly TRBD1 (6 bases). Trimming shortened V by 7 bases and J by 0 bases, and 15 bases separated the two germline ends. The germline gives CDR1 ENHRY, CDR2 SYGVKD. The CDR3 spans 16 residues. The CDR3 spells CAITTMTGANTGELFF. The CDR3 DNA is TGTGCCATCACCACCATGACAGGAGCGAACACCGGGGAGCTGTTTTTT.

This clonotype has ten or more counts. The V call is TRBV24-1, the J call TRBJ1-1; D is uncertain. CDR3 length: 13 residues. The V end lost 7 bases, the J end lost 4 bases, and 12 bases lay between the germline ends. Germline V gene sequence: CDR1 KGHDR, CDR2 SFDVKD. The CDR3 nucleotides are TGTGCCACCAGCACCGGTCTAACCACTGAAGCTTTCTTT. Protein: CATSTGLTTEAFF.

A few counts support this clonotype. This may stem from a read error, because a much larger clone lies one nucleotide away. This chain uses TRBV7-3 with TRBJ2-2; D assignment may be TRBD1 or TRBD2 (5 bases each). Germline loops: CDR1 SGHTA, CDR2 FQGTGA. This CDR3 has 16 residues. CDR3 in DNA: TGTGCCAGCAGCTTAACTGGGGGATCGAACACCGGGGAGCTGTCTTTT. Translating gives CASSLTGGSNTGELSF.

This clonotype has at least ten counts. The chain joins TRBV7-9 to TRBJ1-5; D call uncertain. Trimming pared 2 bases from V and 1 base from J, leaving 6 bases between. The CDR3 spans 14 residues. CDR1 is SEHNR and CDR2 is FQNEAQ in the germline V gene (reference sequence). CDR3 coding DNA: TGTGCCAGCAGCTTATTAGAAAGCAATCAGCCCCAGCATTTT. This gives the protein CASSLLESNQPQHF.

This clonotype came up many times. The chain employs TRBV6-2 or TRBV6-3 and TRBJ1-5; D may be TRBD1 (6 bases). Germline V gene sequence: CDR1 MNHEY, CDR2 SVGEGT. CDR3 length equals 14 residues. V was clipped by 5 bases and J by 9 bases, with 17 bases between them. CDR3 sequence reads: CASSNRWGPGPQHF. In DNA form, the CDR3 reads TGTGCCAGCAGTAACAGATGGGGGCCCGGGCCCCAGCATTTT.

A note on this clonotype: A far larger clone is just one base off, so this is likely a read error. The V gene is TRBV11-3, the J gene TRBJ2-1; D call uncertain. The end of the DNA is better explained by TRBJ2-5, so the J call may be wrong. From germline, CDR1 is SGHNT and CDR2 YENEEA. CDR3 length: 15 amino acids. CDR3 protein: CASSLELSGQETQYF. The CDR3 DNA is TGTGCCAGCAGCTTAGAGCTATCAGGCCAAGAGACCCAGTACTTC.

In its sample, this clonotype was seen many times. The V call is TRBV7-9, the J call TRBJ2-1; possible D gene TRBD2, 5 bases. The CDR3 has 13 amino acids. CDR1 is SEHNR, CDR2 FQNEAQ, per germline (reference sequence). Deletions cut 6 bases from V and 9 bases from J, with 15 bases between. The DNA of the CDR3 is TGTGCCAGCAGGGGAGCTTCTAGCAGTGAGCAGTTCTTC. As protein: CASRGASSSEQFF.

This clonotype was counted many times. V and J are TRBV5-1 and TRBJ2-2, with D uncertain. CDR3 length: 16 amino acids. The V end was cut by 1 base, the J end by 1 base, with 11 bases between. The germline V gene encodes CDR1 SGHRS and CDR2 YFSETQ. The CDR3 DNA follows: TGCGCCAGCAGCTTGACGGTCGTCAAGAACACCGGGGAGCTGTTTTTT. It translates to CASSLTVVKNTGELFF. Complete variable domain (other parts from reference TRBV5-1 and TRBJ2-2): KAGVTQTPRYLIKTRGQQVTLSCSPISGHRSVSWYQQTPGQGLQFLFEYFSETQRNKGNFPGRFSGRQFSNSRSEMNVSTLELGDSALYLCASSLTVVKNTGELFFGEGSRLTVL.

A word on this clonotype: This is likely an artifact of a read error, given a far larger clone one base away. The chain joins TRBV12-3 or TRBV12-4 to TRBJ1-1; the D is unclear. The CDR3 covers 17 residues. Trimming took 5 bases from V and 4 from J, leaving 23 bases between them. The CDR3, as DNA: TGTGCCAGCAGTGATAGCGGGAAAAGGGCGGGCGGCACTGAAGCTTTCTTT. Translation: CASSDSGKRAGGTEAFF.

Ten or more counts support this clonotype. This rearrangement joins TRBV18 to TRBJ2-5; no firm D call. The CDR3 has 16 amino acids. V lost 0 bases and J 2 bases, leaving 13 bases between the germline ends. Germline V gene sequence: CDR1 KGHSH, CDR2 LQKENI. CDR3 amino acids: CASSPPVSGEQETQYF. CDR3 bases: TGTGCCAGCTCACCACCGGTTAGTGGGGAACAAGAGACCCAGTACTTC.

This clonotype was found many times. The V and J genes are TRBV20-1 and TRBJ2-3; 13 nucleotides agree with TRBD2. Trimming removed 6 bases from V and 4 bases from J; junction bases left unmatched: 10. The germline V gene encodes CDR1 DFQATT and CDR2 SNEGSKA (reference sequence). This CDR3 has 16 residues. CDR3 in DNA: TGCAGTGCCACCTCGGGACTAGCGGGATCGCCAGATACGCAGTATTTT. It codes for CSATSGLAGSPDTQYF.

This clonotype has at least ten counts. A read error is likely, as this CDR3 ends without the conserved phenylalanine or tryptophan. The DNA is omitted, as the CDR3 cannot be located on it reliably, and the CDR3 follows TCRdb's listing. The chain uses TRBV6-1 and TRBJ2-7; the table's D call, TRBD2, was not checked against the DNA. The CDR3 adds up to 12 amino acids, both ends counted. Looked up from germline, CDR1 is MNHNS and CDR2 is SASEGT. The CDR3 region is CASSEQAGTNYL.

This clonotype was detected many times. V gene TRBV27 combines with J gene TRBJ1-5; no reliable D call. The CDR3 runs to 14 residues. Germline lookup yields CDR1 MNHEY and CDR2 SMNVEV (reference sequence). Trimming removed 3 bases from V and 2 bases from J, with 8 bases in between. The DNA of the CDR3 is TGTGCCAGCAGTTTGGGATGGGGCAATCAGCCCCAGCATTTT. Translated, it gives CASSLGWGNQPQHF.

This clonotype turned up a few times. An end of the junction does not agree with germline; a read error may underlie this. The genes are TRBV28 and TRBJ2-1, with 8 bases aligning to TRBD2. The CDR3 runs to 16 residues. CDR1 and CDR2 (germline): MDHEN, SYDVKM. This CDR3 is CASSWGFAGGYNGQFF. Written as DNA, the CDR3 is TGTGCCAGCAGTTGGGGGTTTGCGGGAGGTTACAATGGGCAGTTCTTC.

This clonotype was seen ten or more times. The J gene is TRBJ1-2, the V gene TRBV2; D may be TRBD1 (5 bases). V was clipped by 1 base and J by 6 bases, with 9 bases between them. Germline CDR1 reads SNHLY; CDR2 reads FYNNEI. This CDR3 contains 13 residues. The CDR3 sequence is CASSEGAGNGYTF. Here the CDR3 DNA reads TGTGCCAGCAGTGAAGGGGCAGGGAATGGCTACACCTTC.

This clonotype was picked up a small number of times. A much larger clone sits a single nucleotide away, making a read error possible. This chain joins TRBV11-2 and TRBJ2-7; possible D gene TRBD1, 6 bases. The DNA end is more similar to TRBJ2-3, so the J call may be wrong. Germline CDR1 reads SGHAT; CDR2 reads FQNNGV. The CDR3 is made up of 10 amino acids. The CDR3 sequence: CATGVDTQYF. The CDR3 DNA follows: TGTGCCACAGGGGTGGATACGCAGTATTTT.

In its sample, this clonotype was seen a few times. The V call is TRBV20-1, the J call TRBJ2-4, with 14 bases that match TRBD2. V lost 3 bases to trimming and J lost 1 base; unmatched junction nucleotides: 5. Germline values: CDR1 DFQATT, CDR2 SNEGSKA (reference sequence). The CDR3 spans 17 residues. CDR3 in amino acids: CSARGTSGSSAKNIQYF. DNA of the CDR3: TGCAGTGCTAGGGGGACTAGCGGGAGTAGTGCCAAAAACATTCAGTACTTC.

This clonotype was recorded at least ten times. The V gene is TRBV10-3, the J gene TRBJ2-3; D perhaps matches TRBD2 (5 bases). Trimming cost V 3 bases and J 5 bases, with 18 bases left between them. CDR3 length equals 16 residues. From germline, CDR1 is ENHRY and CDR2 SYGVKD. CDR3 coding DNA: TGTGCCATCAGTGACCCGGCGGGCCCCGCAGGAGATACGCAGTATTTT. It codes for CAISDPAGPAGDTQYF.

This clonotype occurred many times. The V call is TRBV15, the J call TRBJ2-3, with 9 positions matching TRBD2. In germline, CDR1 is LNHNV, CDR2 YYDKDF (reference sequence). The CDR3 extends over 15 amino acids. The J segment lost 0 bases and the V segment lost 9 bases, leaving 7 bases of the junction unmatched. This chain's CDR3 is CATTVAGVSTDTQYF. DNA for the CDR3: TGTGCCACAACGGTAGCGGGAGTGAGCACAGATACGCAGTATTTT. Filled out from reference TRBV15 and TRBJ2-3, the complete variable domain reads DAMVIQNPRYQVTQFGKPVTLSCSQTLNHNVMYWYQQKSSQAPKLLFHYYDKDFNNEADTPDNFQSRRPNTSFCFLDIRSPGLGDTAMYLCATTVAGVSTDTQYFGPGTRLTVL.

This clonotype was counted many times. The V and J genes are TRBV6-9 and TRBJ1-1; 11 bases map to TRBD1. This CDR3 spans 14 amino acids. Germline V lookup: CDR1 MNHGY, CDR2 SVAAGI. Losses at the gene ends were 3 bases for V and 5 bases for J; bases not matched to a gene: 2. In nucleotides, the CDR3 is TGTGCCAGCAGTTACGGGACAGGGGGAACTGAAGCTTTCTTT. Translated, it gives CASSYGTGGTEAFF.

This clonotype was observed many times. The chain joins TRBV12-3 or TRBV12-4 to TRBJ1-1, with D unclear. Trimming shortened V by 4 bases and J by 5 bases, and 17 bases separated the two germline ends. CDR3 length: 15 amino acids. The CDR3 nucleotides read TGTGCCAGCAGTTCGACTCCGATTCATCAAACTGAAGCTTTCTTT. This encodes CASSSTPIHQTEAFF.

This clonotype was detected ten times or more. The J gene is TRBJ2-1, the V gene TRBV28; TRBD2 matches at 8 bases. CDR1 is MDHEN and CDR2 is SYDVKM in the germline V gene. The CDR3 has 14 residues. The ends lost 8 bases at V and 5 bases at J; junction bases unmatched: 8. The CDR3 region is CASHPGGRNNEQFF. The CDR3, as DNA: TGTGCCAGCCACCCGGGGGGGCGTAACAATGAGCAGTTCTTC.

V is TRBV7-3 and J is TRBJ2-1; tentatively, D is TRBD1 or TRBD2 (5 bases each). This CDR3 contains 12 residues. V dropped 5 bases and J dropped 10 bases, with 12 bases sitting between them. The V gene's germline CDR1 is SGHTA and CDR2 FQGTGA. CDR3 region: CASSALGTEQFF. CDR3 in DNA: TGTGCCAGCAGCGCGCTAGGGACCGAGCAGTTCTTC.

This clonotype was seen at least ten times. The chain combines TRBV12-3 or TRBV12-4 with TRBJ2-1; D not resolved. The CDR3 is 11 amino acids. Trimming took off 7 bases at V and 4 bases at J, with 5 bases between the two ends. The CDR3 reads CASIFYNEQFF. The DNA for the CDR3 is TGTGCCAGCATTTTTTACAATGAGCAGTTCTTC.

To note about this clonotype: This may arise from a read error, as a much more abundant clone is one base away. The chain recombines TRBV28 with TRBJ2-1, with D possibly matching TRBD2 (6 bases). The end of the DNA aligns better with TRBJ2-7, so the J call may be wrong. The germline V gene has CDR1 MDHEN and CDR2 SYDVKM. The CDR3 spans 11 residues. In DNA, the CDR3 is TGTGCCAGCGGTTGGACTAATGAGCAGTACTTC. The encoded protein is CASGWTNEQYF.